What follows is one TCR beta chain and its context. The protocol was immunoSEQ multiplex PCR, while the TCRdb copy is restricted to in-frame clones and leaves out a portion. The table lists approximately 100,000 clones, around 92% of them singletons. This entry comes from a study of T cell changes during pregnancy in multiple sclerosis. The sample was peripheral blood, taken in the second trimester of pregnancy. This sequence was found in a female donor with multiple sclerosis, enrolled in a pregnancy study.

The CDR3: CASSLEEQGDNEQFF. As DNA, the CDR3 is TGTGCCAGCAGTTTGGAAGAACAGGGAGACAATGAGCAGTTCTTC. This chain links TRBV27 with TRBJ2-1; D possibly corresponds to TRBD1 (6 bases). Germline CDR1 is MNHEY and CDR2 is SMNVEV (reference sequence). The CDR3 is 15 residues long. Trimming cost V 3 bases and J 5 bases, with 14 bases left between them.